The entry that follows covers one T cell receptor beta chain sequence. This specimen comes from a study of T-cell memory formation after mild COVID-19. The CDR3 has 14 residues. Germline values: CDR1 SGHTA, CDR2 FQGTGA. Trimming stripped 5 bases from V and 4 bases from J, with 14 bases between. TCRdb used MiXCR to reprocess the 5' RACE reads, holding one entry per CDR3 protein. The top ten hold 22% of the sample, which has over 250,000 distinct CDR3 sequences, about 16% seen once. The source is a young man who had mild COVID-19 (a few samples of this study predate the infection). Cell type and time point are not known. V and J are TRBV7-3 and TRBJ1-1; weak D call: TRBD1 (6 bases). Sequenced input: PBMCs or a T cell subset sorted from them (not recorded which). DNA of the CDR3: TGTGCCAGCAGCAGTCAGGGGACCTTCACTGAAGCTTTCTTT. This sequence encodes CASSSQGTFTEAFF.